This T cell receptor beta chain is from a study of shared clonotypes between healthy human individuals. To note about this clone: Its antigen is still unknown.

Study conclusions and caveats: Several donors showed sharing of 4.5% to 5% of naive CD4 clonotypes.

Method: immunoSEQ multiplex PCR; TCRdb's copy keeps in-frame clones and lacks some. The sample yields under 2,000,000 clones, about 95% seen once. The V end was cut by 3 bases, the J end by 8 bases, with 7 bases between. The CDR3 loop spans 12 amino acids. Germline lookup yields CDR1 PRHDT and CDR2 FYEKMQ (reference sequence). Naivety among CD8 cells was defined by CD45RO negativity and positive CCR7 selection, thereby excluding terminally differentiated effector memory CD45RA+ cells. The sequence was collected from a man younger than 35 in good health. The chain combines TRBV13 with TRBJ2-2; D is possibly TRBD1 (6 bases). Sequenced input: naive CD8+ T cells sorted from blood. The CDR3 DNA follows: TGTGCCAGCAGCTTCACAGGGGGGGAGCTGTTTTTT. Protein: CASSFTGGELFF.